A selection of T cell receptor beta chains follows, all from one sample in a study of control samples from healthy donors and cancer patients. Sequencing used immunoSEQ multiplex PCR; TCRdb keeps in-frame clones, though not all of them. The sample shows under 150,000 clones, approximately 88% of them seen only once. Input material: blood. All receptors derive from a man aged 35 to 55 in good health. The CDR3 runs from the conserved cysteine through the conserved F or W. A D gene is named only where the DNA matches it firmly. Some rows mark clone size as missing; the rest say once, few, many or name a class of expanded clone.

TRBV19	-	-	TRBJ2-4	CASSPGGSKNIQYF	TGTGCCAGTAGCCCCGGGGGATCCAAAAACATTCAGTACTTC
TRBV20-1	TRBD1	-	TRBJ1-2	CSASSVGTGDLSYGYTF	TGCAGTGCTAGTTCTGTCGGGACAGGGGACCTCTCCTATGGCTACACCTTC
TRBV18	TRBD1	few	TRBJ1-3	CASSPSRDRNSGNTIYF	TGTGCCAGCTCACCTTCCCGGGACAGGAACTCTGGAAACACCATATATTTT
TRBV25-1	TRBD1	-	TRBJ1-6	CASSGDSFEGISPLHF	TGTGCCAGCAGTGGGGACAGCTTTGAGGGTATTTCACCCCTCCACTTT
TRBV5-1	TRBD2	-	TRBJ2-2	CASSSSGGTNTGELFF	TGCGCCAGCAGTTCTAGCGGGGGGACGAACACCGGGGAGCTGTTTTTT
TRBV5-4	-	-	TRBJ1-3	CASSPDTKASGNTIYF	TGTGCCAGCAGCCCAGATACCAAGGCGAGTGGAAACACCATATATTTT
TRBV19	-	-	TRBJ2-7	CASSIEAGASYEQYF	TGTGCCAGTAGTATAGAGGCAGGGGCCTCCTACGAGCAGTACTTC
TRBV12-3/TRBV12-4	-	-	TRBJ2-5	CASSTDGVTQYF	TGTGCCAGCAGTACGGACGGAGTCACCCAGTACTTC
TRBV18	-	-	TRBJ2-1	CASSPPGRTYNEQFF	TGTGCCAGCTCACCTCCGGGACGGACATACAATGAGCAGTTCTTC
TRBV23-1	TRBD1	-	TRBJ1-2	CASSGTGDYGYTF	TGCGCCAGCAGTGGAACAGGGGACTATGGCTACACCTTC
TRBV29-1	-	-	TRBJ1-1	CSARQEVTTEAFF	TGCAGCGCACGACAGGAAGTGACTACTGAAGCTTTCTTT
TRBV19	TRBD2	-	TRBJ2-7	CASSTLGGGAYEQYF	TGTGCCAGTAGTACCCTAGGCGGGGGGGCCTACGAGCAGTACTTC
TRBV3-1/TRBV3-2	TRBD1	-	TRBJ1-6	CASSRQGGRYNSPLHF	TGTGCCAGCAGTCGACAGGGTGGGAGGTATAATTCACCCCTCCACTTT
TRBV30	-	-	TRBJ1-6	CAWNRPPNSPLHF	TGTGCCTGGAATAGGCCCCCAAATTCACCCCTCCACTTT
TRBV3-1/TRBV3-2	-	-	TRBJ1-6	CASSDKVVSSPLHF	TGTGCCAGCAGCGACAAGGTTGTAAGTTCACCCCTCCACTTT
TRBV6-1	TRBD2	-	TRBJ2-7	CASSVAGEHYEQYF	TGTGCCAGCAGTGTAGCGGGGGAGCACTACGAGCAGTACTTC
TRBV9	-	-	TRBJ2-3	CASSVDLSTDTQYF	TGTGCCAGCAGCGTAGATCTAAGCACAGATACGCAGTATTTT
TRBV29-1	-	-	TRBJ1-2	CSAPRGDGYTF	TGCAGCGCCCCCCGGGGAGATGGCTACACCTTC
TRBV12-5	TRBD2	-	TRBJ2-3	CASALAGGIDTQYF	TGTGCTAGCGCACTAGCGGGGGGTATAGATACGCAGTATTTT
TRBV6-1	-	few	TRBJ1-1	CASSESKVVNTEAFF	TGTGCCAGCAGTGAGTCTAAGGTAGTTAACACTGAAGCTTTCTTT
TRBV14	-	-	TRBJ2-1	CASSQIYNEQFF	TGTGCCAGCAGCCAAATCTACAATGAGCAGTTCTTC
TRBV27	-	-	TRBJ2-7	CASSYSSSYEQYF	TGTGCCAGCAGCTACTCAAGCTCCTACGAGCAGTACTTC
TRBV14	-	-	TRBJ2-7	CASSHDNREAYF	TGTGCCAGCAGTCATGATAACAGGGAGGCGTACTTC
TRBV30	TRBD2	-	TRBJ2-1	CAWTSGGFYNEQFF	TGTGCCTGGACTAGCGGGGGCTTCTACAATGAGCAGTTCTTC